The clone carrying this TCR beta chain was found once. Germline values: CDR1 SGHDN, CDR2 FVKESK. The CDR3 sequence is 14 residues long. V lost 1 base and J lost 4, with 7 bases in between. TCRdb keeps only in-frame clones here, not all; method: immunoSEQ multiplex PCR. The sample records roughly 170,000 clones, just under 90% being singletons. The data are from a study of blood T cell repertoires in COVID-19. At the level of the study: Whether acute or convalescent, the COVID-19 samples came from the United States, Italy and Spain. In each case, the material was cDNA or gDNA derived from T cells, B-cell-depleted T cells, or PBMCs.

The rearrangement joins TRBV14 to TRBJ2-2, with D possibly being TRBD1 (5 bases). Sequencing input: peripheral blood. This TCR was recovered from a woman aged 18-30 years who had recovered from COVID-19. The CDR3 DNA follows: TGTGCCAGCAGCCAAGTCAGGGTCACCGGGGAGCTGTTTTTT. Encoded protein: CASSQVRVTGELFF.